The clone carrying this T cell receptor (beta chain) turned up a few times. This sample stems from a study of blood T cell repertoires in COVID-19. Overall study: COVID-19 samples, acute and convalescent, were from the United States, Italy and Spain.

The germline V gene encodes CDR1 SGHNT and CDR2 YENEEA. V was pared by 5 bases and J by 6 bases, with 7 bases between. This CDR3 spans 12 amino acids. Some clones are missing from TCRdb's copy, which holds only in-frame ones; the method was immunoSEQ multiplex PCR. Of tens of thousands of clones listed, roughly 70% are singletons. This TCR was sampled from a man aged 55 to 70 with acute or convalescent COVID-19. V usage is TRBV11-3 and J usage is TRBJ2-2; D is undetermined. The specimen was peripheral blood. CDR3 loop: CASSPQSGELFF. CDR3 sequence (DNA): TGTGCCAGCAGCCCGCAGTCCGGGGAGCTGTTTTTT.